The clone carrying this TCR beta chain was seen a handful of times. Antigen specificity is unknown. The data were obtained in a study of T-cell memory formation after mild COVID-19. Findings of the study overall: Clones that contracted clustered mainly in CM and EM if CD4+ and in EMRA if CD8+. While clones contracting from day 15 to 85 were balanced between CD4 and CD8, later expanders leaned CD4+.

V was trimmed by 3 bases and J by 13 bases, leaving 24 bases between them. The CDR3 loop spans 15 amino acids. Each CDR3 protein gets one entry after TCRdb re-called the 5' RACE reads with MiXCR. The sample has over 400,000 distinct CDR3 sequences, about 25% seen once. The rearrangement joins TRBV12-3 or TRBV12-4 to TRBJ1-1; the D gene is possibly TRBD1 (5 bases). Sequencing was carried out using PBMCs or a T cell subset sorted from them (not recorded which). This receptor was identified in an adult woman who had mild COVID-19 (a few samples of this study predate the infection). Cell type and time point are not known. The CDR3 DNA reads TGTGCCAGCAGTTTTTTCGGGGGTAACCGGGGGAGCGGTTTCTTT. Protein: CASSFFGGNRGSGFF.